The 32 T cell receptor beta chains below come from one sample, sequenced in a study of cytomegalovirus exposure and HLA in healthy donors. Produced via immunoSEQ multiplex PCR; TCRdb's table is partial and in-frame only. This sample has around 61,000 clones; 85% to 95% occur once, and the top ten carry approximately 5%. The sequenced sample was PBMCs. These receptor sequences come from a man aged 18 to 29 in good health and CMV-seropositive.

The chain uses TRBV28 and TRBJ2-1; D gene ambiguous. There are 14 residues in the CDR3. The V end lost 6 bases, the J end lost 9 bases, and 18 bases lay between the germline ends. Germline loops: CDR1 MDHEN, CDR2 SYDVKM. The CDR3 sequence: CASSLTRQKIEQFF. CDR3 DNA: TGTGCCAGCAGCTTAACGAGGCAGAAAATTGAGCAGTTCTTC.

CDR3 region: CASSPYQFQETQYF. The CDR3 region has the DNA TGTGCCAGCAGCCCGTATCAGTTTCAAGAGACCCAGTACTTC. J is TRBJ2-5 and V is TRBV28; D is unresolved. Germline V CDR1 and CDR2: MDHEN, SYDVKM. V was cut by 6 bases and J by 2 bases, with 13 bases left in between. The CDR3 has 14 amino acids.

This chain uses TRBV4-2 with TRBJ2-3, with 10 bases that match TRBD2. Germline CDR1 LGHNA, CDR2 YNFKEQ. This CDR3 is 18 amino acids long. The ends lost 4 bases at V and 3 bases at J; junction bases unmatched: 13. For the CDR3, the DNA is TGTGCCAGCAGCCCTAGACTGACGGAGCGGGAGGGGACAGATACGCAGTATTTT. Translation gives CASSPRLTEREGTDTQYF.

The rearrangement joins TRBV4-1 to TRBJ1-1, with 8 nucleotides matching TRBD1. The trim removed 2 bases at V and 2 bases at J, leaving 7 bases unmatched. CDR3 size: 16 residues. Germline V gene sequence: CDR1 MGHRA, CDR2 YSYEKL. DNA of the CDR3: TGCGCCAGCAGCCAACCAGGACAGGGCCGAAACACTGAAGCTTTCTTT. Translating it yields CASSQPGQGRNTEAFF.

J is TRBJ2-5 and V is TRBV29-1; 12 bases are shared with TRBD2. V shed 7 bases and J 4 bases; nucleotides not matched to a gene: 7. Germline CDR1 SQVTM, CDR2 ANQGSEA. The CDR3 spans 14 residues. CDR3 sequence: CSAKGLAGGETQYF. The CDR3 DNA follows: TGCAGCGCGAAGGGACTAGCGGGCGGAGAGACCCAGTACTTC. The full variable domain, completed using reference TRBV29-1 and TRBJ2-5, is SAVISQKPSRDICQRGTSLTIQCQVDSQVTMMFWYRQQPGQSLTLIATANQGSEATYESGFVIDKFPISRPNLTFSTLTVSNMSPEDSSIYLCSAKGLAGGETQYFGPGTRLLVL.

The chain links TRBV9 to TRBJ2-3, with 9 bases identical to TRBD2. The V and J ends lost 0 bases and 5 bases, in that order; junction bases with no gene match: 10. Germline V gene lookup returns CDR1 SGDLS and CDR2 YYNGEE. CDR3 length: 17 residues. CDR3 in amino acids: CASSVGIASGMEDTQYF. CDR3 DNA: TGTGCCAGCAGCGTAGGTATCGCTAGCGGGATGGAAGATACGCAGTATTTT.

Remarks on this clone: The same CDR3 can be traced to other DNA sequences in this sample. V gene TRBV5-1 combines with J gene TRBJ1-1; 9 bases are a match to TRBD1. This CDR3 is 14 amino acids long. The trim removed 4 bases at V and 4 bases at J, leaving 5 bases unmatched. Germline V gives CDR1 SGHRS, CDR2 YFSETQ. The CDR3 sequence is CASSPGQGVTEAFF. The CDR3 DNA reads as TGCGCCAGCAGCCCGGGACAGGGTGTCACTGAAGCTTTCTTT.

In its sample, this clone was seen a few times. The rearrangement links TRBV5-1 to TRBJ2-5, with D possibly TRBD2 on 6 matching bases. Looked up from germline, CDR1 is SGHRS and CDR2 is YFSETQ. The CDR3 runs to 15 residues. The V end was cut by 1 base, the J end by 4 bases, with 14 bases between. CDR3 amino acids: CASSLLAGSRETQYF. The CDR3 DNA sequence: TGCGCCAGCAGCTTGCTGGCGGGGTCTCGAGAGACCCAGTACTTC.

For the CDR3, the DNA is TGTGCCAGCAGTGAAGCGGTGGTGACAGCCTACGAGCAGTACTTC. This translates into CASSEAVVTAYEQYF. The J gene is TRBJ2-7, the V gene TRBV2; the D gene is possibly TRBD1 (5 bases). The CDR3 runs 15 residues. In germline, CDR1 is SNHLY, CDR2 FYNNEI. The V and J ends lost 0 bases and 2 bases respectively, with 11 bases between them. The whole variable domain, filled in from reference TRBV2 and TRBJ2-7, reads EPEVTQTPSHQVTQMGQEVILRCVPISNHLYFYWYRQILGQKVEFLVSFYNNEISEKSEIFDDQFSVERPDGSNFTLKIRSTKLEDSAMYFCASSEAVVTAYEQYFGPGTRLTVT.

The chain uses TRBV5-1 and TRBJ2-1; tentatively, D is TRBD1 (5 bases). The CDR3 extends over 20 amino acids. Germline V gene sequence: CDR1 SGHRS, CDR2 YFSETQ. With 0 bases removed from V and 5 bases from J, the gap between germline ends came to 27 bases. The CDR3 region has the DNA TGCGCCAGCAGCTTGGCGGCAGGGTTGTTCTCTAAGGCTACCGACAATGAGCAGTTCTTC. This codes for CASSLAAGLFSKATDNEQFF.

The V call is TRBV27, the J call TRBJ2-7; TRBD1 is a possible D gene (6 bases). Trimming removed 3 bases from V and 4 bases from J, with 16 bases in between. There are 15 residues in the CDR3. Per the germline V gene, CDR1 is MNHEY and CDR2 is SMNVEV (reference sequence). The DNA of the CDR3 is TGTGCCAGCAGTTTTTCAACAGGGATTCGGTACGAGCAGTACTTC. This translates into CASSFSTGIRYEQYF.

The chain is built from TRBV18 and TRBJ2-5; maybe TRBD1 (5 bases). There are 14 residues in the CDR3. V lost 6 bases, J lost 5 bases, and 16 bases lay in between. Germline V CDR1 and CDR2: KGHSH, LQKENI. CDR3 nucleotides: TGTGCCAGCTCCCGCCGGCAGGGAAAGGAGACCCAGTACTTC. This codes for CASSRRQGKETQYF.

The DNA of the CDR3 is TGTGCCAGCAGCCCACGGACAGGGGAGACTTTCTTT. This translates into CASSPRTGETFF. The chain joins TRBV9 to TRBJ1-1; 9 bases align to TRBD1. CDR1 and CDR2 (germline): SGDLS, YYNGEE. The V gene end was trimmed by 4 bases and the J gene end by 12 bases; junction bases not matched to a gene: 7. The CDR3 spans 12 residues.

The J gene is TRBJ1-2, the V gene TRBV28; 8 nucleotides align to TRBD1. The V segment lost 6 bases and the J segment 6 bases; nucleotides outside the gene matches: 12. The CDR3 loop spans 15 amino acids. The V gene's germline CDR1 is MDHEN and CDR2 SYDVKM. CDR3 nucleotide sequence: TGTGCCAGCAGGGGGATAACAGGGGGTCTAGATGGCTACACCTTC. As protein: CASRGITGGLDGYTF.

The gene calls are TRBV7-9 and TRBJ2-1; 15 bases line up with TRBD2. The CDR3 runs to 19 residues. Unmatched junction bases numbered 10, after V lost 6 bases and J lost 1 base. CDR1 and CDR2 from the germline V gene are SEHNR and FQNEAQ (reference sequence). DNA of the CDR3: TGTGCCAGCAGGCCAACCGGGACTAGCGGGAGGCTATCCTACAATGAGCAGTTCTTC. Protein: CASRPTGTSGRLSYNEQFF.

This clone occurred once. The chain is built from TRBV27 and TRBJ1-5; 8 positions match TRBD1. The CDR3 consists of 18 residues. With 5 bases clipped from V and 7 bases from J, the junction kept 19 bases outside the gene matches. Looked up from germline, CDR1 is MNHEY and CDR2 is SMNVEV (reference sequence). CDR3 bases: TGTGCCAGCAGTCTCCGCCCCCGGCAGGGGGCTTTCGGACAGCCCCAGCATTTT. It translates to CASSLRPRQGAFGQPQHF.

This chain uses TRBV29-1 with TRBJ1-1; the match to TRBD1 covers 9 bases. Losses at the gene ends were 7 bases for V and 4 bases for J; bases not matched to a gene: 13. Looked up from germline, CDR1 is SQVTM and CDR2 is ANQGSEA. The CDR3 totals 15 residues. The CDR3 loop is CSARDRVRGITEAFF. In DNA form, the CDR3 reads TGCAGCGCCCGGGACAGGGTAAGAGGAATCACTGAAGCTTTCTTT.

The gene calls are TRBV10-3 and TRBJ1-1, with a weak D call TRBD1 (6 bases). CDR1 is ENHRY and CDR2 is SYGVKD in the germline V gene. V was clipped by 0 bases and J by 10 bases, with 18 bases between them. The CDR3 length is 15 residues. The CDR3 sequence: CAISESGTLELLAFF. The CDR3 DNA sequence: TGTGCCATCAGTGAGTCCGGGACACTAGAACTTTTAGCTTTCTTT.

The chain links TRBV29-1 to TRBJ2-7; D may be TRBD2 (6 bases). Germline-derived CDR1 and CDR2 are SQVTM and ANQGSEA. Trimming pared 0 bases from V and 7 bases from J, leaving 25 bases between. The CDR3 totals 17 residues. The CDR3 spells CSVEDPPSAGLVSEQYF. DNA for the CDR3: TGCAGCGTTGAAGATCCCCCTAGCGCGGGGCTCGTCTCAGAGCAGTACTTC.

This chain uses TRBV7-9 with TRBJ2-3; 8 positions agree with TRBD2. CDR1 and CDR2 from the germline V gene are SEHNR and FQNEAQ (reference sequence). V lost 4 bases to trimming and J lost 0 bases; unmatched junction nucleotides: 15. The length of the CDR3 is 19 residues. CDR3 sequence (DNA): TGTGCCAGCAGCTCAACCTTCCCAGCGGGGGAGGGTAGCACAGATACGCAGTATTTT. It codes for CASSSTFPAGEGSTDTQYF.

V gene TRBV5-1 combines with J gene TRBJ2-5; 12 positions agree with TRBD2. The germline V gene has CDR1 SGHRS and CDR2 YFSETQ. The J segment lost 1 base and the V segment lost 0 bases, leaving 4 bases of the junction unmatched. This CDR3 has 17 amino acids. The CDR3 loop is CASSLDGTSGPQETQYF. CDR3 nucleotide sequence: TGCGCCAGCAGCTTGGATGGGACTAGCGGGCCCCAAGAGACCCAGTACTTC.

This chain connects TRBV18 to TRBJ2-7; the match to TRBD2 covers 8 bases. The length of the CDR3 is 16 residues. Unmatched junction bases numbered 9, after V lost 1 base and J lost 4 bases. Germline V gene sequence: CDR1 KGHSH, CDR2 LQKENI. The DNA of the CDR3 is TGTGCCAGCTCACCACTCGGGGGGGCGCAAGGGTACGAGCAGTACTTC. Its protein product is CASSPLGGAQGYEQYF.

This rearrangement joins TRBV14 to TRBJ2-7; weak D call: TRBD2 (5 bases). There are 14 residues in the CDR3. Deletions cut 4 bases from V and 1 base from J, with 11 bases between. Looked up from germline, CDR1 is SGHDN and CDR2 is FVKESK. Written as DNA, the CDR3 is TGTGCCAGCAGCCTGAGTAGCGTTTCCTACGAGCAGTACTTC. Its translation is CASSLSSVSYEQYF.

The chain has TRBV9 and TRBJ2-3; 13 nucleotides agree with TRBD2. The CDR3 runs 16 residues. Per the germline V gene, CDR1 is SGDLS and CDR2 is YYNGEE. V dropped 4 bases and J dropped 2; count of bases not matched to a gene: 4. Here the CDR3 DNA reads TGTGCCAGCAGCTTAGGACTAGCGGGAGACACAGATACGCAGTATTTT. Its translation is CASSLGLAGDTDTQYF. Looking up the rest from reference TRBV9 and TRBJ2-3 gives the full variable domain: DSGVTQTPKHLITATGQRVTLRCSPRSGDLSVYWYQQSLDQGLQFLIQYYNGEERAKGNILERFSAQQFPDLHSELNLSSLELGDSALYFCASSLGLAGDTDTQYFGPGTRLTVL.

The chain is built from TRBV28 and TRBJ2-7; 9 nucleotides match TRBD1. Germline V gene data show CDR1 as MDHEN and CDR2 as SYDVKM. The length of the CDR3 is 15 residues. Trimming removed 5 bases from V and 5 bases from J; junction bases left unmatched: 10. The CDR3 sequence: CASSPPGQGSDEQYF. CDR3 DNA sequence: TGTGCCAGCAGTCCGCCGGGACAGGGCTCGGACGAGCAGTACTTC.

V is TRBV14 and J is TRBJ2-5, with 8 bases identical to TRBD1. V trimming: 4 bases; J trimming: 5 bases; junction bases outside the gene matches: 6. Per germline, CDR1 SGHDN and CDR2 FVKESK. CDR3 length: 14 residues. The CDR3 region has the DNA TGTGCCAGCAGCCGGACAGGGCTAGGGGAGACCCAGTACTTC. The encoded protein is CASSRTGLGETQYF.

V and J are TRBV21-1 and TRBJ2-7; the DNA was not used to check the table's D call, TRBD1. TRBV21-1 is marked as a pseudogene. This CDR3 is built from 19 residues. As DNA, the CDR3 is TGTGCCAGCAGCAAAGGCTACAGGGCCAAAGTTAAGAGCTCCTACGAGCAGTACTTC. Protein sequence: CASSKGYRAKVKSSYEQYF.

The V call is TRBV7-6, the J call TRBJ2-7; D is possibly TRBD1 (6 bases). Trimming removed 1 base from V and 2 bases from J, with 9 bases in between. This CDR3 comprises 14 residues. Germline lookup yields CDR1 SGHVS and CDR2 FNYEAQ. In DNA, the CDR3 is TGTGCCAGCAGCTTAGGACAGGAAACCTACGAGCAGTACTTC. Encoded protein: CASSLGQETYEQYF.

This chain connects TRBV19 to TRBJ2-3, with 8 bases that match TRBD1. The CDR3 sequence is 17 residues long. Trimming cost V 7 bases and J 5 bases; bases outside gene matches: 17. CDR1 is LNHDA and CDR2 is SQIVND in the germline V gene (reference sequence). CDR3 in DNA: TGTGCCAGTACCCCTAACCCTCCAGGACAGGGAATAGATACGCAGTATTTT. Its protein product is CASTPNPPGQGIDTQYF. The full variable domain, its missing parts supplied by reference TRBV19 and TRBJ2-3, is DGGITQSPKYLFRKEGQNVTLSCEQNLNHDAMYWYRQDPGQGLRLIYYSQIVNDFQKGDIAEGYSVSREKKESFPLTVTSAQKNPTAFYLCASTPNPPGQGIDTQYFGPGTRLTVL.

The V and J genes are TRBV4-1 and TRBJ2-1, with 8 nucleotides matching TRBD1. The length of the CDR3 is 15 residues. Looked up from germline, CDR1 is MGHRA and CDR2 is YSYEKL. The J segment lost 9 bases and the V segment lost 1 base, leaving 8 bases of the junction unmatched. Written as DNA, the CDR3 is TGCGCCAGCAGCCAAGTAGGGACAGGCTCACCTGAGCAGTTCTTC. Translation: CASSQVGTGSPEQFF.

The gene calls are TRBV6-5 and TRBJ2-1; 11 nucleotides line up with TRBD2. Germline trimming cut 4 bases from V and 9 bases from J; bases unmatched to any gene: 11. The V gene's germline CDR1 is MNHEY and CDR2 SVGAGI. The CDR3 is 16 residues long. In nucleotides, the CDR3 is TGTGCCAGCAGTTTCCCGGGACTAGCGGAAGGCGGTGAGCAGTTCTTC. As protein: CASSFPGLAEGGEQFF.

This chain uses TRBV21-1 with TRBJ2-1; the table's D gene call, TRBD2, was not cross checked with the DNA. TRBV21-1 is reported as a pseudogene. CDR3 length: 17 amino acids. CDR3 sequence reads: CASILLTLAGGVHEQFF. CDR3 in DNA: TGTGCCAGCATCTTACTAACACTAGCGGGAGGGGTCCATGAGCAGTTCTTC.